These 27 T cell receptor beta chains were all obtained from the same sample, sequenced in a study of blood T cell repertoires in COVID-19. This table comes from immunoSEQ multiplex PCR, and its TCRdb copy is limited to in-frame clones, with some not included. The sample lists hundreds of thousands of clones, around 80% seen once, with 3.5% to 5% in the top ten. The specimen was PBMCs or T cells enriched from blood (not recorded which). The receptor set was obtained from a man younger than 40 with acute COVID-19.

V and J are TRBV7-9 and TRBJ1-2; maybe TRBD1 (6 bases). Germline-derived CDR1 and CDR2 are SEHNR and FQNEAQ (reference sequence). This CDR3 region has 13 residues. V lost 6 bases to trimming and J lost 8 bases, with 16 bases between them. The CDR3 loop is CASSRPEGEGYTF. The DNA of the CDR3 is TGTGCCAGCAGTCGACCTGAGGGGGAAGGCTACACCTTC.

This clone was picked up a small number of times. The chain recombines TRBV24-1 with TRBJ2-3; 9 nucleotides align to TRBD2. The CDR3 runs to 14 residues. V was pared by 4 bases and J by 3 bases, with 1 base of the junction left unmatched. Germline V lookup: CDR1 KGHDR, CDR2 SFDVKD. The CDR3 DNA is TGTGCCACCAGTGAAAGCGGGGGGACAGATACGCAGTATTTT. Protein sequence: CATSESGGTDTQYF.

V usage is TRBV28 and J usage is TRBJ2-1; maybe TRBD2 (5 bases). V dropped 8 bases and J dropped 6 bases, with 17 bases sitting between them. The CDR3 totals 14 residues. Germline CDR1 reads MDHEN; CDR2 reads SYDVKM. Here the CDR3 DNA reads TGTGCCAGCGGGAGTACTTTTAAGATCAATGAGCAGTTCTTC. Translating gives CASGSTFKINEQFF.

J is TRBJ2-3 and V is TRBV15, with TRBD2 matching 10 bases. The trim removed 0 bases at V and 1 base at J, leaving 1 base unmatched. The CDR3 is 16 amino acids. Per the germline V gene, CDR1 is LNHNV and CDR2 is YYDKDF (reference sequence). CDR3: CATSREGTSGTDTQYF. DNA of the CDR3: TGTGCCACCAGCAGAGAGGGGACTAGCGGCACAGATACGCAGTATTTT.

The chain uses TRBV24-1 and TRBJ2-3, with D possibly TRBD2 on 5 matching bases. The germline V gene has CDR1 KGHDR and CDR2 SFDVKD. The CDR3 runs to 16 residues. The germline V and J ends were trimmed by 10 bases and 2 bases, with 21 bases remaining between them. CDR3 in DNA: TGTGCCACTAGCGAAGGACGGACGGGGTACACAGATACGCAGTATTTT. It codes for CATSEGRTGYTDTQYF.

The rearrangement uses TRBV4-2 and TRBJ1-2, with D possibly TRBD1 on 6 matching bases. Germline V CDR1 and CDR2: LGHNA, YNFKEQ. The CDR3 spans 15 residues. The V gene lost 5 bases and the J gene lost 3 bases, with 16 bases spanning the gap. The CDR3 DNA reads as TGTGCCAGCAGCGGCCGGGACGAGGGGGACTATGGCTACACCTTC. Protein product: CASSGRDEGDYGYTF.

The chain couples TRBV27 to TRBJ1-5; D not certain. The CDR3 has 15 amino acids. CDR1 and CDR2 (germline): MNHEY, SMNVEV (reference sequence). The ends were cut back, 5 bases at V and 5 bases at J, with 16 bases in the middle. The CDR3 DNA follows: TGTGCCAGCAGTGAAGAAGGCCAGCGACATCAGCCCCAGCATTTT. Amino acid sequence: CASSEEGQRHQPQHF.

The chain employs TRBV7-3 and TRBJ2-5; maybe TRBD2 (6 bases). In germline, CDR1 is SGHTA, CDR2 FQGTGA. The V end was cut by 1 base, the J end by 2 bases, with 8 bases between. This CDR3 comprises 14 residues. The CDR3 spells CASSLIAAQETQYF. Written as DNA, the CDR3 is TGTGCCAGCAGCTTAATAGCGGCACAAGAGACCCAGTACTTC.

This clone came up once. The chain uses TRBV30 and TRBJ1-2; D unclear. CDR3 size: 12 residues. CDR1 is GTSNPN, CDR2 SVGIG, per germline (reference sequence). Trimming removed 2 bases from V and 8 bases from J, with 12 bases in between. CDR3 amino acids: CAWSRSPEGYTF. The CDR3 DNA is TGTGCCTGGAGTAGGTCCCCGGAGGGCTACACCTTC.

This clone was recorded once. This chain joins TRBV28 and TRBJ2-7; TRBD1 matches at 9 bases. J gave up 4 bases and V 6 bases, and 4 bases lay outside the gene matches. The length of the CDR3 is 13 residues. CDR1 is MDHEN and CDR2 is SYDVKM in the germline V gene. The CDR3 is CASRSQGAYEQYV. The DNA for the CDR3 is TGTGCCAGCAGGTCACAGGGGGCATACGAGCAGTACGTC.

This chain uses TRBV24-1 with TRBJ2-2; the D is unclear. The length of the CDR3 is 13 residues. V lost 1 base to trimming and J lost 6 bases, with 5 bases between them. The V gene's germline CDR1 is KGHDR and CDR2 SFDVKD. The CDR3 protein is CATSDFLAGELFF. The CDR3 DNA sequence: TGTGCCACCAGTGATTTTCTCGCCGGGGAGCTGTTTTTT.

CDR3 sequence: CASSQEGGYNEQFF. In DNA form, the CDR3 reads TGTGCCAGCAGCCAAGAGGGCGGCTACAATGAGCAGTTCTTC. This chain links TRBV11-2 with TRBJ2-1; D is perhaps TRBD2 (5 bases). The length of the CDR3 is 14 residues. Looked up from germline, CDR1 is SGHAT and CDR2 is FQNNGV. Trimming removed 5 bases at V and 3 bases at J, with 11 bases between.

The CDR3 sequence: CASSKEVQAAETQYF. CDR3 bases: TGTGCCAGCAGTAAGGAGGTACAAGCGGCGGAGACCCAGTACTTC. The V call is TRBV2, the J call TRBJ2-5; a weak D match, TRBD2 (5 bases). The V and J ends lost 5 bases and 5 bases respectively, with 18 bases between them. Germline assignment: CDR1 SNHLY and CDR2 FYNNEI. CDR3 length: 15 amino acids. Variable domain in full (rest from reference TRBV2 and TRBJ2-5): EPEVTQTPSHQVTQMGQEVILRCVPISNHLYFYWYRQILGQKVEFLVSFYNNEISEKSEIFDDQFSVERPDGSNFTLKIRSTKLEDSAMYFCASSKEVQAAETQYFGPGTRLLVL.

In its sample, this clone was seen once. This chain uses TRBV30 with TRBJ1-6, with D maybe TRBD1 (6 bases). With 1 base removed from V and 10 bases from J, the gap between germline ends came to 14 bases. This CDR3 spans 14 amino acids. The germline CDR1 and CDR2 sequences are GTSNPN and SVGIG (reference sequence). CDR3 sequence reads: CAWSGTQGGSPLHF. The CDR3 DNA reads TGTGCCTGGAGTGGTACACAGGGCGGGTCACCCCTCCACTTT.

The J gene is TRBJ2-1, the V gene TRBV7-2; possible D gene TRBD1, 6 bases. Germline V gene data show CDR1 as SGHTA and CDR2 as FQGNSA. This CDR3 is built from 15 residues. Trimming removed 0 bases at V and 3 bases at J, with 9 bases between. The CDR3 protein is CASSLAQGNYNEQFF. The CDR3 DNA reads TGTGCCAGCAGCTTAGCGCAGGGGAACTACAATGAGCAGTTCTTC.

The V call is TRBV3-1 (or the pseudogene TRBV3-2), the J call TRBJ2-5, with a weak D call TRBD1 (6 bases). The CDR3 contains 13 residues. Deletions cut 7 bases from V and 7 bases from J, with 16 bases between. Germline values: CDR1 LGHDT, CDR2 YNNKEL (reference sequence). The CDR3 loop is CASTTRGGGTQYF. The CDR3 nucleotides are TGTGCCAGCACCACCAGAGGGGGTGGGACCCAGTACTTC.

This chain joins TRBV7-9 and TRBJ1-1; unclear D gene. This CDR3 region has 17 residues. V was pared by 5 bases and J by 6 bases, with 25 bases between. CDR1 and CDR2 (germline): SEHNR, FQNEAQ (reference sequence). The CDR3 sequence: CASSPLGASLSEAEAFF. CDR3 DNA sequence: TGTGCCAGCAGCCCTCTGGGAGCCTCCTTGTCTGAGGCTGAAGCTTTCTTT.

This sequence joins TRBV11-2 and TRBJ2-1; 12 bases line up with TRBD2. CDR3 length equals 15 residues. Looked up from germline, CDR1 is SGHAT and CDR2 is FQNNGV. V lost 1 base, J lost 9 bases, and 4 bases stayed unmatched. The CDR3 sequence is CASSLGLAGVIEQFF. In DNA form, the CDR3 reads TGTGCCAGCAGCTTAGGACTAGCGGGAGTAATTGAGCAGTTCTTC.

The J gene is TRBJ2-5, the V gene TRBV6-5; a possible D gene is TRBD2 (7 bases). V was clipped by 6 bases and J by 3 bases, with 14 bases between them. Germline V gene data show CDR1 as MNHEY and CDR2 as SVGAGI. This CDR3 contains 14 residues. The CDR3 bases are TGTGCCAGCAGAGTGGGGGGGCCTGAAGAGACCCAGTACTTC. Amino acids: CASRVGGPEETQYF.

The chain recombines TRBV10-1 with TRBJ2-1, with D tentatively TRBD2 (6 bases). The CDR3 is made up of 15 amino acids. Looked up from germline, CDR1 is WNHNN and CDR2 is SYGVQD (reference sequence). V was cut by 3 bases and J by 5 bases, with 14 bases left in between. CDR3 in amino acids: CASSDGGVTNNEQFF. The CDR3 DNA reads TGCGCCAGCAGTGACGGCGGGGTAACCAACAATGAGCAGTTCTTC.

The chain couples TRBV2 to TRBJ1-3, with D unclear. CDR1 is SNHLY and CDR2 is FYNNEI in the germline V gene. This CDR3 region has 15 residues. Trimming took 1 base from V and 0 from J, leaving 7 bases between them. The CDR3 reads CASSEGAISGNTIYF. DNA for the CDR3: TGTGCCAGCAGTGAAGGGGCGATCTCTGGAAACACCATATATTTT.

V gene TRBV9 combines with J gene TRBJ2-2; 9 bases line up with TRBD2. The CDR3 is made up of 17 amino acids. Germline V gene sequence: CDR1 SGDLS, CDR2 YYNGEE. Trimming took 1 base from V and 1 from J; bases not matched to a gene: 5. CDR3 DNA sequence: TGTGCCAGCAGCGTATTAGCGGGGGAGGGGAACACCGGGGAGCTGTTTTTT. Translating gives CASSVLAGEGNTGELFF.

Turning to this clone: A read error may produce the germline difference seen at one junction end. The CDR3 spells CASSLEDNRYNEQFF. For the CDR3, the DNA is TGTGCCAGCAGCTTGGAGGACAACCGTTACAATGAGCAGTTCTTC. V usage is TRBV5-1 and J usage is TRBJ2-1, with D possibly called TRBD1 or TRBD2 (5 bases each). Germline V lookup: CDR1 SGHRS, CDR2 YFSETQ. The CDR3 totals 15 residues.

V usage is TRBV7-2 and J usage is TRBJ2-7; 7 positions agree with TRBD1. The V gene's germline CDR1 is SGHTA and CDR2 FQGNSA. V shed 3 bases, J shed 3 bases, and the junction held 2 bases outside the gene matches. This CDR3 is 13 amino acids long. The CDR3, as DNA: TGTGCCAGCAGCTTCGCAGGGGGCTACGAGCAGTACGTC. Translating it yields CASSFAGGYEQYV.

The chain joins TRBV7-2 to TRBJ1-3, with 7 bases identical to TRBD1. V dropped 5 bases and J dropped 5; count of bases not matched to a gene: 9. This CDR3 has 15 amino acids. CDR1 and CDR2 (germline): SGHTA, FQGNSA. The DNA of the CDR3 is TGTGCCAGCAGCCAGCAGGGGGATTCTCGAAACACCATATATTTT. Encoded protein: CASSQQGDSRNTIYF.

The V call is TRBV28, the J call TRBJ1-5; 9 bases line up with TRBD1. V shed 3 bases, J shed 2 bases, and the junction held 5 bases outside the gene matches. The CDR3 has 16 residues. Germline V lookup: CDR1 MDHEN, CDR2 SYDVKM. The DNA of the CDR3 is TGTGCCAGCAGTTTTAGGGGGACAGGGCGCAATCAGCCCCAGCATTTT. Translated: CASSFRGTGRNQPQHF.

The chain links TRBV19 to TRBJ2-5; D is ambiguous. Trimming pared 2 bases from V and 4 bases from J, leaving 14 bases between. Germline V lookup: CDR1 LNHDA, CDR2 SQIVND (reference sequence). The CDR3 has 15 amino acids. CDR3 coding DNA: TGTGCCAGTAGTATACCTAGTTTATCTGGAGAGACCCAGTACTTC. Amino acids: CASSIPSLSGETQYF.